This T cell receptor beta chain was sequenced in a study of CD8 T cells in ankylosing spondylitis. Points from the study as a whole: Disease-linked clones displayed a CD8+ phenotype and appeared relatively rarely in peripheral blood. A TCR beta motif made of fewer than ten highly homologous variants seemed typical of ankylosing spondylitis blood. Earlier authors reported some of these motif variants in reactive arthritis synovial fluid and blood.

Note on this clonotype: Its antigen remains unidentified.

Construction of TCR beta libraries was performed using quantitative 5'-RACE with molecular barcodes. TCRdb recomputed calls from the 5' RACE reads with MiXCR, one row per CDR3 protein. The sample has about 420,000 distinct CDR3 sequences, under 25% seen once. Germline V gene data show CDR1 as SGHNT and CDR2 as YENEEA. CDR3 size: 13 residues. Trimming stripped 0 bases from V and 7 bases from J, with 9 bases between. The sample consisted of blood, either unsorted or a sorted T cell fraction (not recorded which). The clonotype comes from a male donor with ankylosing spondylitis. This chain uses TRBV11-3 with TRBJ1-1; possible D gene TRBD1, 5 bases. In DNA, the CDR3 is TGTGCCAGCAGCTTAGATAGCGACAGTGAAGCTTTCTTT. It encodes CASSLDSDSEAFF.